This entry concerns a single TCR beta chain. These data are taken from a study of blood T cells in healthy people across ages. With a J-beta primer mix and a sample-barcoded 5' primer, a second PCR ran 7 to 11 cycles. TCRdb reprocessed the 5' RACE reads with MiXCR, giving one entry per CDR3 protein. The sample includes 1.4 million to 1.5 million distinct CDR3 sequences, 42% seen only once; the top ten take roughly 7.7%. V was cut by 5 bases and J by 1 base, with 11 bases left in between. This CDR3 comprises 13 residues. In germline, CDR1 is DFQATT, CDR2 SNEGSKA (reference sequence). Specimen: blood. The chain uses TRBV20-1 and TRBJ1-1; no definite D call. The sequence was obtained from a woman under 30 in good health. The CDR3 sequence is CSAGPTSNTEAFF. The CDR3 nucleotides read TGCAGTGCTGGTCCGACATCGAACACTGAAGCTTTCTTT.